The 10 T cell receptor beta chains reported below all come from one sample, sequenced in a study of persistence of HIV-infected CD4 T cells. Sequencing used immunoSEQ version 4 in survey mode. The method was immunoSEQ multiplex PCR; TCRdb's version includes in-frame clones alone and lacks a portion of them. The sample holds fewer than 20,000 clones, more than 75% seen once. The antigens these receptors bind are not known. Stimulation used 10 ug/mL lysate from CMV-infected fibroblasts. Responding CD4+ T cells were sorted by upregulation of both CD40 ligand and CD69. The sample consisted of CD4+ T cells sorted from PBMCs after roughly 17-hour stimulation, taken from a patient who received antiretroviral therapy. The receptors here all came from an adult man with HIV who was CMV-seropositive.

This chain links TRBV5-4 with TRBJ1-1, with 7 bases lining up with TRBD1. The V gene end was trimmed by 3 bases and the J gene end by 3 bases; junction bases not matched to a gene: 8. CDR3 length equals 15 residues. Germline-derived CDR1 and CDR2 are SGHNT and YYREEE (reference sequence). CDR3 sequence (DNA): TGTGCCAGCAGCTCAGGGGGAGCCGGGGACACTGAAGCTTTCTTT. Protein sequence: CASSSGGAGDTEAFF.

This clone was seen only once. CDR3 in DNA: TGTGCCAGCAGTCTACGCGGGGCAGGGGGAGATCAGCCCCAGCATTTT. It translates to CASSLRGAGGDQPQHF. The J gene is TRBJ1-5, the V gene TRBV28, with 7 bases that match TRBD1. The V and J ends lost 5 bases and 5 bases, in that order; junction bases with no gene match: 12. Per the germline V gene, CDR1 is MDHEN and CDR2 is SYDVKM. The CDR3 is 16 amino acids.

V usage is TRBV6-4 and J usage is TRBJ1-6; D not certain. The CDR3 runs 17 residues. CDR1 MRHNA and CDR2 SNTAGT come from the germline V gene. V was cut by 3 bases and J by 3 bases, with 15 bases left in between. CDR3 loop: CASSEGQVTFYNSPLHF. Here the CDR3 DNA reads TGTGCCAGCAGTGAAGGGCAGGTCACCTTCTATAATTCACCCCTCCACTTT.

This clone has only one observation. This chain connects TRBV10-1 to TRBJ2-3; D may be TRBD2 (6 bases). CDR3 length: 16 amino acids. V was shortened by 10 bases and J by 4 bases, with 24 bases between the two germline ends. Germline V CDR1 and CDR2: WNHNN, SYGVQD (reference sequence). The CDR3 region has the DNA TGCGCCACCAGCAAGGGACTTTCCTCCGATCCAGATACGCAGTATTTT. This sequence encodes CATSKGLSSDPDTQYF.

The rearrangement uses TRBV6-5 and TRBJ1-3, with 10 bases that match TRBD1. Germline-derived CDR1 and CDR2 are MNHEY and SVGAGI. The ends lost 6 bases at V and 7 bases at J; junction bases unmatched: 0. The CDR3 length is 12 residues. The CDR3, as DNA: TGTGCCAGCAGGGGACAGGGGAACACCATATATTTT. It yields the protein CASRGQGNTIYF.

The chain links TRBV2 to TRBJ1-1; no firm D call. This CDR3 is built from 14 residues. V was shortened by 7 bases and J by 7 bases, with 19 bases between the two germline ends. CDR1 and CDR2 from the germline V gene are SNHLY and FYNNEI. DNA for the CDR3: TGTGCCAGCAATATGGCGCGAGATTTAGGTGAAGCTTTCTTT. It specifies CASNMARDLGEAFF.

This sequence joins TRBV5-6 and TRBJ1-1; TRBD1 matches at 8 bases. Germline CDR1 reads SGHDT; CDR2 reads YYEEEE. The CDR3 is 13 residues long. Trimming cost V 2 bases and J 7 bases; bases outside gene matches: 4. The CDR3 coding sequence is TGTGCCAGCAGCTTCCAGGACAGGGTTGAAGCTTTCTTT. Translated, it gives CASSFQDRVEAFF.

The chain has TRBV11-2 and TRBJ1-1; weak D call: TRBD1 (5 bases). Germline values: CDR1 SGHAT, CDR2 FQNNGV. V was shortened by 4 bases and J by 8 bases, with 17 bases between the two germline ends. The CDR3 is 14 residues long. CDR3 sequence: CASSSRNGAAEAFF. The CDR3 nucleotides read TGTGCCAGCAGCTCACGGAATGGGGCTGCAGAAGCTTTCTTT.

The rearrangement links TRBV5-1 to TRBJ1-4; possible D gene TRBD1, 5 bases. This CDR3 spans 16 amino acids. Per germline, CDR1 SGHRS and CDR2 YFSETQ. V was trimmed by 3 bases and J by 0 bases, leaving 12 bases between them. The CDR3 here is CASSSGELATNEKLFF. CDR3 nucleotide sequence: TGCGCCAGCAGCTCGGGGGAACTTGCAACTAATGAAAAACTGTTTTTT.

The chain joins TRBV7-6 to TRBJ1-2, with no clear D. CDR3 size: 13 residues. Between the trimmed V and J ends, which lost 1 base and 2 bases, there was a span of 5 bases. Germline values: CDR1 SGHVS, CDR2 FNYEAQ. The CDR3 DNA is TGTGCCAGCAGCTTAGGGCCCAACTATGGCTACACCTTC. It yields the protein CASSLGPNYGYTF.